This paragraph reports one T cell receptor (beta chain). Its antigen is not known. This PCR relied on a set of 60 Vbeta primers and 13 Jbeta primers. Data came from immunoSEQ multiplex PCR; TCRdb stores just in-frame clones and leaves some out. The sample contains more than 90,000 clones, 65% to 75% of which appear only once. This entry belongs to a study of cytomegalovirus exposure and HLA in healthy donors. Across the whole study: There were 350 to 400 genotyped donors. Of these, 81% fell in the genetic ancestry cluster associated with self-reported Caucasian donors.

Study results and limitations: It was reported that the classifier diagnosed cytomegalovirus status with high specificity and sensitivity in both the original and validation cohorts. TCR beta chains associated with HLA were, in a later analysis, more clonally expanded than equally common others. Association of a missense DCLRE1C variant with TCR beta V- and J-gene trimming was reported in a later analysis.

CDR1 SQVTM and CDR2 ANQGSEA come from the germline V gene. The CDR3 sequence is 12 residues long. V lost 7 bases to trimming and J lost 4 bases; unmatched junction nucleotides: 5. The chain employs TRBV29-1 and TRBJ1-2; 8 bases agree with TRBD1. The receptor was derived from a man aged 30 to 45 in good health and CMV-seropositive. Sequences were obtained from PBMCs. The CDR3 bases are TGCAGCGCCGAAGGGACAGGCTATGGCTACACCTTC. Amino acid sequence: CSAEGTGYGYTF.